Each of the 25 T cell receptor beta chains below was sequenced from the same sample in a study of cytomegalovirus exposure and HLA in healthy donors. Vbeta (60) and Jbeta (13) primers were used in the PCR. Measured with immunoSEQ multiplex PCR; TCRdb has only the in-frame clones, and not every one. The sample records about 160,000 clones, roughly four fifths being singletons. What was sequenced was PBMCs. These TCRs come from a man aged 50 to 59 in good health and CMV-seropositive.

The chain is built from TRBV7-9 and TRBJ2-5; the match to TRBD2 covers 9 bases. This CDR3 has 13 residues. Germline trimming cut 3 bases from V and 5 bases from J; bases unmatched to any gene: 1. Per the germline V gene, CDR1 is SEHNR and CDR2 is FQNEAQ (reference sequence). CDR3 amino acids: CASSFSGGETQYF. The CDR3 coding sequence is TGTGCCAGCAGCTTCAGCGGGGGGGAGACCCAGTACTTC.

DNA of the CDR3: TGTGCCAGCAGCTTAGCCGGGAGTGCGCAGTATTTT. Protein: CASSLAGSAQYF. The chain has TRBV13 and TRBJ2-3; a possible D gene is TRBD2 (6 bases). Trimming pared 1 base from V and 10 bases from J, leaving 9 bases between. The CDR3 extends over 12 amino acids. The germline CDR1 and CDR2 sequences are PRHDT and FYEKMQ (reference sequence).

V is TRBV30 and J is TRBJ1-2; D is unresolved. V shed 4 bases and J shed 8 bases, with 14 bases lying between them. The germline gives CDR1 GTSNPN, CDR2 SVGIG (reference sequence). This CDR3 spans 12 amino acids. The CDR3 sequence is CAWTFPGSGYTF. The CDR3 coding sequence is TGTGCCTGGACCTTTCCGGGGAGCGGCTACACCTTC.

This clone appeared a few times. The junction departs from germline at one end; a sequencing error may be responsible. The V and J genes are TRBV7-9 and TRBJ1-1; 7 bases fit TRBD1. This CDR3 has 16 amino acids. Germline V gene sequence: CDR1 SEHNR, CDR2 FQNEAQ (reference sequence). The CDR3 here is CSSSSPRDSINTEAFF. The CDR3 nucleotides are TGTTCCAGCAGCTCACCACGGGACAGTATCAACACTGAAGCTTTCTTT. Full variable domain (missing parts from reference TRBV7-9 and TRBJ1-1): DTGVSQNPRHKITKRGQNVTFRCDPISEHNRLYWYRQTLGQGPEFLTYFQNEAQLEKSRLLSDRFSAERPKGSFSTLEIQRTEQGDSAMYLCSSSSPRDSINTEAFFGQGTRLTVV.

This rearrangement joins TRBV4-1 to TRBJ1-3, with 7 bases that match TRBD1. The V segment lost 0 bases and the J segment 0 bases; nucleotides outside the gene matches: 8. Germline-derived CDR1 and CDR2 are MGHRA and YSYEKL. This CDR3 spans 18 amino acids. CDR3 DNA sequence: TGCGCCAGCAGCCAAGATAGGAGAGGGGGCCACTCTGGAAACACCATATATTTT. This codes for CASSQDRRGGHSGNTIYF.

The chain couples TRBV30 to TRBJ2-1, with D unresolved. The germline V gene encodes CDR1 GTSNPN and CDR2 SVGIG (reference sequence). The CDR3 is 13 amino acids. V was pared by 4 bases and J by 0 bases, with 7 bases between. CDR3 residues: CAWNRDSYNEQFF. The CDR3 nucleotides read TGTGCCTGGAACCGCGACTCCTACAATGAGCAGTTCTTC.

CDR3 bases: TGTGCCAGCAGTGAAGCCGGACAGCAATACGAGCAGTACTTC. Translated, it gives CASSEAGQQYEQYF. The chain has TRBV6-1 and TRBJ2-7; perhaps TRBD1 as D (6 bases). Germline CDR1 is MNHNS and CDR2 is SASEGT. Trimming pared 0 bases from V and 4 bases from J, leaving 10 bases between. The CDR3 consists of 14 residues.

This clone was counted once. The CDR3 sequence is CASSLDLDSDTQYF. The DNA of the CDR3 is TGCGCCAGCAGCTTGGACCTAGACTCAGATACGCAGTATTTT. The J gene is TRBJ2-3, the V gene TRBV5-1; D gene ambiguous. The CDR3 contains 14 residues. Germline CDR1 SGHRS, CDR2 YFSETQ. V was cut by 0 bases and J by 4 bases, with 9 bases left in between.

The chain joins TRBV13 to TRBJ2-7; D possibly corresponds to TRBD2 (6 bases). Germline lookup yields CDR1 PRHDT and CDR2 FYEKMQ (reference sequence). Trimming removed 7 bases from V and 5 bases from J, with 12 bases in between. The CDR3 has 12 amino acids. Here the CDR3 reads CASTRPGDEQYF. CDR3 nucleotide sequence: TGTGCCAGCACCCGACCGGGGGACGAGCAGTACTTC.

This clone has only one observation. This chain connects TRBV30 to TRBJ1-1, with a weak D call TRBD1 (6 bases). This CDR3 has 14 amino acids. Trimming took off 4 bases at V and 0 bases at J, with 12 bases between the two ends. Germline V gives CDR1 GTSNPN, CDR2 SVGIG (reference sequence). The CDR3 sequence is CAWNRDNMNTEAFF. For the CDR3, the DNA is TGTGCCTGGAACCGGGACAACATGAACACTGAAGCTTTCTTT.

The rearrangement joins TRBV28 to TRBJ1-2, with 9 nucleotides matching TRBD1. The CDR3 is 17 residues long. Trimming took 3 bases from V and 4 from J; bases not matched to a gene: 12. The V gene's germline CDR1 is MDHEN and CDR2 SYDVKM. DNA for the CDR3: TGTGCCAGCAGTTTTCAGGGGACAGGGTATCGTGGCTATGGCTACACCTTC. Protein product: CASSFQGTGYRGYGYTF.

This clone came up a few times. V usage is TRBV6-1 and J usage is TRBJ1-5, with 8 positions matching TRBD1. This CDR3 is 15 amino acids long. Germline V lookup: CDR1 MNHNS, CDR2 SASEGT. Trimming cost V 3 bases and J 7 bases; bases outside gene matches: 8. The DNA for the CDR3 is TGTGCCAGCAGTGACCGTACAGGGGGGCACCAGCCCCAGCATTTT. Amino acid sequence: CASSDRTGGHQPQHF.

The chain carries TRBV4-1 and TRBJ1-1; the match to TRBD1 covers 9 bases. This CDR3 contains 15 residues. Germline V gives CDR1 MGHRA, CDR2 YSYEKL. The V gene end was trimmed by 4 bases and the J gene end by 5 bases; junction bases not matched to a gene: 8. This CDR3 is CASSLGGQGRTEAFF. In DNA form, the CDR3 reads TGCGCCAGCAGCCTCGGCGGACAGGGGCGAACTGAAGCTTTCTTT.

V is TRBV7-9 and J is TRBJ1-4, with D possibly being TRBD1 (6 bases). Trimming left V 8 bases short and J 8 bases short, with 18 bases between. Germline V gives CDR1 SEHNR, CDR2 FQNEAQ (reference sequence). CDR3 length equals 14 residues. The CDR3 DNA sequence: TGTGCCAGCGGCAGACAGGAAAGTGGGGAAAAACTGTTTTTT. Translation: CASGRQESGEKLFF.

This chain uses TRBV7-2 with TRBJ2-3; possibly TRBD1 for D (6 bases). CDR3 length: 17 residues. V was clipped by 0 bases and J by 1 base, with 14 bases between them. Germline CDR1 is SGHTA and CDR2 is FQGNSA. CDR3 protein: CASSLAVGGGGTDTQYF. Here the CDR3 DNA reads TGTGCCAGCAGCTTAGCGGTTGGGGGCGGTGGCACAGATACGCAGTATTTT. The full variable domain, in which reference TRBV7-2 and TRBJ2-3 provide the parts outside the CDR3, is GAGVSQSPSNKVTEKGKDVELRCDPISGHTALYWYRQSLGQGLEFLIYFQGNSAPDKSGLPSDRFSAERTGGSVSTLTIQRTQQEDSAVYLCASSLAVGGGGTDTQYFGPGTRLTVL.

This clone has just a few counts. The rearrangement links TRBV5-1 to TRBJ2-7; 9 bases fit TRBD2. CDR1 and CDR2 (germline): SGHRS, YFSETQ. The CDR3 is 17 residues long. With 0 bases clipped from V and 0 bases from J, the junction kept 7 bases outside the gene matches. CDR3 loop: CASSLAASGMSSYEQYF. In DNA form, the CDR3 reads TGCGCCAGCAGCTTGGCGGCTAGCGGGATGAGCTCCTACGAGCAGTACTTC.

The chain has TRBV7-9 and TRBJ1-1, with 8 bases identical to TRBD1. Unmatched junction bases numbered 10, after V lost 1 base and J lost 0 bases. Germline values: CDR1 SEHNR, CDR2 FQNEAQ (reference sequence). The CDR3 covers 18 residues. For the CDR3, the DNA is TGTGCCAGCAGCTTAGGTGGCGCAACAGGGGGTTTGAACACTGAAGCTTTCTTT. Translating it yields CASSLGGATGGLNTEAFF.

The chain recombines TRBV15 with TRBJ2-2, with D possibly TRBD1 on 6 matching bases. The length of the CDR3 is 13 residues. Germline CDR1 reads LNHNV; CDR2 reads YYDKDF (reference sequence). Trimming removed 5 bases at V and 4 bases at J, with 8 bases between. Here the CDR3 reads CATSSGVTGELFF. The DNA for the CDR3 is TGTGCCACCAGCTCAGGGGTCACCGGGGAGCTGTTTTTT. The whole variable domain, remainder taken from reference TRBV15 and TRBJ2-2, is DAMVIQNPRYQVTQFGKPVTLSCSQTLNHNVMYWYQQKSSQAPKLLFHYYDKDFNNEADTPDNFQSRRPNTSFCFLDIRSPGLGDTAMYLCATSSGVTGELFFGEGSRLTVL.

The chain is built from TRBV18 and TRBJ2-5; 7 bases align to TRBD1. Looked up from germline, CDR1 is KGHSH and CDR2 is LQKENI. V lost 5 bases, J lost 3 bases, and 9 bases stayed unmatched. This CDR3 contains 15 residues. The CDR3 coding sequence is TGTGCCAGCTCAGACGGGACAGCCCGGAAAGAGACCCAGTACTTC. It is translated as CASSDGTARKETQYF.

The chain uses TRBV15 and TRBJ2-7; 7 bases are shared with TRBD1. Germline-derived CDR1 and CDR2 are LNHNV and YYDKDF (reference sequence). The CDR3 spans 15 residues. Losses at the gene ends were 0 bases for V and 3 bases for J; bases not matched to a gene: 5. The CDR3 reads CATSRDRQGFYEQYF. CDR3 nucleotide sequence: TGTGCCACCAGCAGAGACAGACAGGGTTTCTACGAGCAGTACTTC.

V usage is TRBV4-2 and J usage is TRBJ2-6; D is uncertain. Germline CDR1 is LGHNA and CDR2 is YNFKEQ. V gave up 0 bases and J gave up 0 bases, with 12 bases separating them. CDR3 length: 18 amino acids. This CDR3 is CASSQEWRLLSGANVLTF. CDR3 bases: TGTGCCAGCAGCCAAGAATGGCGACTCCTCTCTGGGGCCAACGTCCTGACTTTC.

The J gene is TRBJ1-3, the V gene TRBV7-9, with D unresolved. The CDR3 extends over 13 amino acids. Germline assignment: CDR1 SEHNR and CDR2 FQNEAQ (reference sequence). Trimming stripped 8 bases from V and 6 bases from J, with 14 bases between. The CDR3 sequence: CASLQSPKNTIYF. Here the CDR3 DNA reads TGTGCCAGCCTACAGAGTCCAAAAAACACCATATATTTT. The variable domain in full, completed from reference TRBV7-9 and TRBJ1-3, reads DTGVSQNPRHKITKRGQNVTFRCDPISEHNRLYWYRQTLGQGPEFLTYFQNEAQLEKSRLLSDRFSAERPKGSFSTLEIQRTEQGDSAMYLCASLQSPKNTIYFGEGSWLTVV.

The rearrangement links TRBV5-1 to TRBJ1-1, with D possibly matching TRBD1 (5 bases). CDR3 length: 14 amino acids. With 4 bases removed from V and 2 bases from J, the gap between germline ends came to 12 bases. The germline V gene encodes CDR1 SGHRS and CDR2 YFSETQ. The DNA for the CDR3 is TGCGCCAGCAGCCAACTCAGGGTTAACACTGAAGCTTTCTTT. Its protein is CASSQLRVNTEAFF.

The genes are TRBV7-8 and TRBJ2-2, with D uncertain. Germline V gene sequence: CDR1 SGHVS, CDR2 FQNEAQ. The CDR3 totals 12 residues. The V and J ends lost 5 bases and 1 base respectively, with 2 bases between them. CDR3: CASSLNTGELFF. The CDR3 DNA reads as TGTGCCAGCAGCCTGAACACCGGGGAGCTGTTTTTT.

V gene TRBV10-2 combines with J gene TRBJ2-1; possibly TRBD2 for D (6 bases). This CDR3 comprises 14 residues. Germline assignment: CDR1 WSHSY and CDR2 SAAADI. V lost 5 bases, J lost 5 bases, and 13 bases lay in between. The CDR3 DNA is TGCGCCAGCAGTTATCCGGGAGCCAACAATGAGCAGTTCTTC. The encoded protein is CASSYPGANNEQFF.